The rows below give T cell receptor beta chains drawn from one sample of a study of cytomegalovirus exposure and HLA in healthy donors. Produced via immunoSEQ multiplex PCR; TCRdb's table is partial and in-frame only. The table includes some 160,000 clones, 80% to 85% detected once. Material for sequencing was PBMCs. These receptors all stem from a male donor in good health and CMV-seropositive. CDR3s include the opening cysteine and the closing phenylalanine or tryptophan. The D gene is left open where the match is weak. Not all rows give a size; the values are once, few, many and, for expanded clones, a class.

J,D,V,size,DNA,CDR3
TRBJ2-6,NA,TRBV30,NA,TGTGCGATGGGGGCAAGAGCTGGGGCCAACGTCCTGACTTTC,CAMGARAGANVLTF
TRBJ2-1,TRBD2,TRBV7-9,many,TGTGCCAGCAGCTTAGTTCGTAGCGGGAGCCTTAATGAGCAGTTCTTC,CASSLVRSGSLNEQFF
TRBJ1-2,NA,TRBV30,NA,TGTGCCTGGAGTGTAAGCAGGGTGGAGGGCTACACCTTC,CAWSVSRVEGYTF
TRBJ1-1,TRBD1,TRBV29-1,NA,TGCAGCGTTGGACAGGGGGCGGGCACTGAAGCTTTCTTT,CSVGQGAGTEAFF
TRBJ1-2,TRBD1,TRBV9,NA,TGTGCCAGCAGCGTTTTCGGGACAGATCTATATGGCTACACCTTC,CASSVFGTDLYGYTF
TRBJ2-1,TRBD2,TRBV7-2,NA,TGTGCCAGCAGCCCCGGGACTAGCGTCAATGAGCAGTTCTTC,CASSPGTSVNEQFF
TRBJ1-6,TRBD1,TRBV6-1,few,TGTGCCAGCAGGGGGGACAGTCGGTCCCTCCACTTT,CASRGDSRSLHF
TRBJ1-1,TRBD1,TRBV18,NA,TGTGCCAGCTCACCACGGGGACAGGGGGCGTCTGAAGCTTTCTTT,CASSPRGQGASEAFF
TRBJ1-3,NA,TRBV5-1,NA,TGCGCCAGCAGCTTGGACAGATCCAACCTTAGACCTGGAAACACCATATATTTT,CASSLDRSNLRPGNTIYF
TRBJ1-2,NA,TRBV28,few,TGTGCCAGCAGTTTCGGTCAGGGCTATGGCTACACCTTC,CASSFGQGYGYTF
TRBJ1-4,NA,TRBV28,NA,TGTGCCAGCACCGTCCAGGGCACGGCTAATGAAAAACTGTTTTTT,CASTVQGTANEKLFF
TRBJ1-2,NA,TRBV5-1,NA,TGCGCCAGCAGCTCGGAGGAGCTTTCCTATGGCTACACCTTC,CASSSEELSYGYTF
TRBJ2-7,NA,TRBV11-2,NA,TGTGCCAGCAGCGCCGGGGGTTTTTCAAGTAGAAACGAGCAGTACTTC,CASSAGGFSSRNEQYF
TRBJ2-5,TRBD2,TRBV7-7,NA,TGTGCCAGCAGCTTAGGCGGGAGCCGCCAAGAGACCCAGTACTTC,CASSLGGSRQETQYF
TRBJ2-1,TRBD2,TRBV9,NA,TGTGCCAGCAGCTCCTGGACTAGCGGGGCCTACAATGAGCAGTTCTTC,CASSSWTSGAYNEQFF
TRBJ1-2,TRBD1,TRBV7-9,few,TGTGCCAGCACCGAAGCGGACAGGGAATACGGCTACACCTTC,CASTEADREYGYTF
TRBJ2-5,NA,TRBV25-1,NA,TGTGCCAGCAGTGAATATCGGCAGGGGCAAGAGACCCAGTACTTC,CASSEYRQGQETQYF
TRBJ2-2,NA,TRBV9,NA,TGTGCCAGCAGCGTAGGCGCGGGCACCGGGGAGCTGTTTTTT,CASSVGAGTGELFF
TRBJ1-2,TRBD1,TRBV6-5,NA,TGTGCCAGCAGATACCAGGGGGGCGGCTATGGCTACACCTTC,CASRYQGGGYGYTF
TRBJ2-3,TRBD2,TRBV7-2,NA,TGTGCCAGCAGCTTAGTCAAACTAGCGGGGGGGCGGGCAGATACGCAGTATTTT,CASSLVKLAGGRADTQYF
TRBJ1-1,NA,TRBV27,NA,TGTGCCAGCAGTTCAAAGAAAAACGAGATGAACACTGAAGCTTTCTTT,CASSSKKNEMNTEAFF
TRBJ1-1,TRBD1,TRBV18,NA,TGTGCCAGCTCACCCGGGACAGGCCTAGAAGCTTTCTTT,CASSPGTGLEAFF
TRBJ1-6,NA,TRBV6-5,NA,TGTGCCAGCAGTTACATGAGCGATTCACCCCTCCACTTT,CASSYMSDSPLHF
TRBJ1-2,TRBD1,TRBV18,NA,TGTGCCAGCTCACCACCGACAGGGGGCGGCTACACCTTC,CASSPPTGGGYTF
TRBJ1-4,NA,TRBV27,NA,TGTGCCAGCAGTCTAGCAACAACTAATGAAAAACTGTTTTTT,CASSLATTNEKLFF
TRBJ2-7,NA,TRBV19,NA,TGTGCCAGTAGTAGGGGGCGACAGGCGAGCTCCTACGAGCAGTACTTC,CASSRGRQASSYEQYF
TRBJ1-1,NA,TRBV5-1,NA,TGCGCCAGCAGGGGCACCACTGAAGCTTTCTTT,CASRGTTEAFF
TRBJ2-7,NA,TRBV10-3,NA,TGTGCCATCCGTGGACATAGCTCCTACGAGCAGTACTTC,CAIRGHSSYEQYF
TRBJ1-2,TRBD1,TRBV19,NA,TGTGCCAGTAGTATTGGTGAGGGGGCGGTCTATGGCTACACCTTC,CASSIGEGAVYGYTF
TRBJ2-7,TRBD1,TRBV7-2,NA,TGTGCCAGCAGCCGGGACAGGGCATCCTTCGAGCAGTACTTC,CASSRDRASFEQYF
TRBJ1-4,NA,TRBV7-2,NA,TGTGCCAGCAGCTTAGGCATCAGGTGGGACACAGCAACTAATGAAAAACTGTTTTTT,CASSLGIRWDTATNEKLFF
TRBJ1-3,TRBD1,TRBV10-3,NA,TGTGCCATCACCACGGACAGGGGAAACACCATATATTTT,CAITTDRGNTIYF
TRBJ2-1,TRBD2,TRBV19,NA,TGTGCCAGTACCGTCGGACGGGGGGACAATGAGCAGTTCTTC,CASTVGRGDNEQFF
TRBJ2-2,NA,TRBV11-2,NA,TGTGCCAGCAGCTTCAGCAGGGCGGACGGGGAGCTGTTTTTT,CASSFSRADGELFF
TRBJ1-2,NA,TRBV18,few,TGTGCCAGCTCTCCGGCCGAGGACTATGGCTACACCTTC,CASSPAEDYGYTF
TRBJ2-1,NA,TRBV28,NA,TGTGCCAGCGACGTACGGGGAGGAGGGGCCAATGAGCAGTTCTTC,CASDVRGGGANEQFF
TRBJ1-1,NA,TRBV28,NA,TGTGCCAGCAGCATGAACACTGAAGCTTTCTTT,CASSMNTEAFF
TRBJ1-2,TRBD1,TRBV7-9,NA,TGTGCCAGCAGCTTAGCAGGGACAGGGTACGGCTACACCTTC,CASSLAGTGYGYTF
TRBJ1-3,TRBD1,TRBV10-2,NA,TGCGCCAGCCCTAGACAGGGGGGAAACACCATATATTTT,CASPRQGGNTIYF
TRBJ1-5,TRBD1,TRBV18,NA,TGTGCCAGCTCACAAAACATGGGACAGGCTACTAATCAGCCCCAGCATTTT,CASSQNMGQATNQPQHF
TRBJ1-2,NA,TRBV5-4,NA,TGTGCCAGCAGCTTGGACGGGGATGGCTACACCTTC,CASSLDGDGYTF
TRBJ2-3,NA,TRBV5-6,NA,TGTGCCAGCAGCTTGAGGGGCAGAGATACGCAGTATTTT,CASSLRGRDTQYF
TRBJ1-5,TRBD1,TRBV19,NA,TGTGCCAGTAGTGGGACAGGGGGCCATCAGCCCCAGCATTTT,CASSGTGGHQPQHF
TRBJ1-5,NA,TRBV12-5,NA,TGTGCTAGTGGTTTAGAGGAGAATCAGCCCCAGCATTTT,CASGLEENQPQHF
TRBJ2-1,TRBD2,TRBV13,few,TGTGCCAGCAGCTCAACTAGCGGGGCAATCTCCTACAATGAGCAGTTCTTC,CASSSTSGAISYNEQFF
TRBJ1-1,NA,TRBV19,few,TGTGCCAGTAGTCCAGTGCAGGGGCGCACTGAAGCTTTCTTT,CASSPVQGRTEAFF
TRBJ1-4,TRBD1,TRBV2,NA,TGTGCCAGCGCAGTGGACAGGGCTTCCGAAAAACTGTTTTTT,CASAVDRASEKLFF
TRBJ1-1,TRBD1,TRBV2,NA,TGTGCCAGCAGTGACGGGCAGGGGGCAAACACTGAAGCTTTCTTT,CASSDGQGANTEAFF
TRBJ2-1,TRBD2,TRBV6-4,few,TGTGCCAGCAGTGACTCTAGCGGGGGGGCCAATGAGCAGTTCTTC,CASSDSSGGANEQFF
TRBJ2-1,TRBD2,TRBV6-5,NA,TGTGCCAGCAGCCTTAACGGGGGGGCCGATGAGCAGTTCTTC,CASSLNGGADEQFF
TRBJ2-7,NA,TRBV5-1,NA,TGCGCCAGCAGCTTGACTCGATACGAGCAGTACTTC,CASSLTRYEQYF
TRBJ1-2,TRBD1,TRBV28,NA,TGTGCCAGCAGTCAAGGACAGGGGGAGGATGGGGGGGGTGGCTACACCTTC,CASSQGQGEDGGGGYTF
TRBJ1-4,NA,TRBV30,NA,TGTGCCTGGAGTACAGCTTCGAACGAAAAACTGTTTTTT,CAWSTASNEKLFF
TRBJ1-2,TRBD1,TRBV29-1,NA,TGCAGCGTTGGGACAGGGGGAGGTGGCTACACCTTC,CSVGTGGGGYTF
TRBJ2-5,NA,TRBV19,NA,TGTGCCAGTAACACCGGACAGAGCCACCAAGAGACCCAGTACTTC,CASNTGQSHQETQYF
TRBJ1-1,NA,TRBV5-4,NA,TGTGCCAGCAAACGAGGGTCGGGAATGAACACTGAAGCTTTCTTT,CASKRGSGMNTEAFF
TRBJ2-7,NA,TRBV30,NA,TGTGCCTGGAGTGTACGACGGGGCTACGAGCAGTACTTC,CAWSVRRGYEQYF